The source of this T cell receptor beta chain is a study of shared clonotypes between healthy human individuals. Overall study results and limits: Sharing across four donors was highest in naive CD4 (around 5%) and lowest in memory CD8 (0.4%). Non-shared clonotypes were found to have lower generation probabilities than the clonotypes that were shared by all four of the sorted-subset donors.

In the naive CD8 group, cells lacked CD45RO and were positively selected for CCR7, so terminally differentiated effector memory CD45RA+ cells were left out. In the original workflow: ImmunoSEQ yielded junction-only sequences lacking quality scores, so filtering differed. Produced via immunoSEQ multiplex PCR; TCRdb's table is partial and in-frame only. For V, J and clone size, that table is used; D and trimming come from the DNA. The table lists around 650,000 clones, around 96% of them singletons, with roughly 0.1% in the top ten. About this clone: Antigen specificity is unknown.

The CDR3 runs 16 residues. The V gene lost 5 bases and the J gene lost 9 bases, with 23 bases spanning the gap. Germline V gene lookup returns CDR1 MDHEN and CDR2 SYDVKM. The clonotype comes from a woman aged 25 to 39 in good health. V is TRBV28 and J is TRBJ1-5; D is ambiguous. The source material was naive CD8+ T cells sorted from blood. The CDR3 DNA sequence: TGTGCCAGCAGTCCCCGGGTTTTGATACCCAATGGGCCCCAGCATTTT. It specifies CASSPRVLIPNGPQHF.